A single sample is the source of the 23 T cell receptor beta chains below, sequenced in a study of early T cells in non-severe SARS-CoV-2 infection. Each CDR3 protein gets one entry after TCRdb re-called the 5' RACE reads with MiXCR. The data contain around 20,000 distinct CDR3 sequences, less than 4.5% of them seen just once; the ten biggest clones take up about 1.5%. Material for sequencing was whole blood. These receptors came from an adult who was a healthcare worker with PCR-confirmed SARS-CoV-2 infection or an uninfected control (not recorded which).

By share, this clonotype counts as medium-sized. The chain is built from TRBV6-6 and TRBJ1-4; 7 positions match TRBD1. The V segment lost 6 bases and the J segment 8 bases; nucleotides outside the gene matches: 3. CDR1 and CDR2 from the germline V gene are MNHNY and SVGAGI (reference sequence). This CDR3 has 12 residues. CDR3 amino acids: CASRTGVEKLFF. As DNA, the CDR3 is TGTGCCAGCAGAACAGGGGTGGAAAAACTGTTTTTT.

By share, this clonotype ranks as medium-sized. The CDR3 region is CASSTSQRGTPTDTQYF. In nucleotides, the CDR3 is TGTGCCAGTAGTACTTCCCAGCGTGGGACGCCCACAGATACGCAGTATTTT. V is TRBV19 and J is TRBJ2-3; D could derive from TRBD1 or TRBD2 (5 bases each). The V gene lost 4 bases and the J gene lost 2 bases, with 19 bases spanning the gap. Germline-derived CDR1 and CDR2 are LNHDA and SQIVND (reference sequence). CDR3 length: 17 amino acids.

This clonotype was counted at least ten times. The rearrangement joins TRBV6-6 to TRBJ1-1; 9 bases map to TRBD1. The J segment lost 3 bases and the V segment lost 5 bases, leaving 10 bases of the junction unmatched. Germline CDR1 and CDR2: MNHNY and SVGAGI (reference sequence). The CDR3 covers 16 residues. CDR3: CASSGDRVFLYTEAFF. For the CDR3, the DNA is TGTGCCAGCAGTGGGGACAGGGTTTTTTTGTACACTGAAGCTTTCTTT.

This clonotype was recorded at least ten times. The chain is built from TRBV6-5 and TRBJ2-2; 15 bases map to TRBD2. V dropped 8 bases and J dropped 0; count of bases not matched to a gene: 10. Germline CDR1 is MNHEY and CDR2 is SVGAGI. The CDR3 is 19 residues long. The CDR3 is CASRRSGLAGGANTGELFF. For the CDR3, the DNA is TGTGCCAGCCGGAGGTCGGGACTAGCGGGGGGAGCGAACACCGGGGAGCTGTTTTTT.

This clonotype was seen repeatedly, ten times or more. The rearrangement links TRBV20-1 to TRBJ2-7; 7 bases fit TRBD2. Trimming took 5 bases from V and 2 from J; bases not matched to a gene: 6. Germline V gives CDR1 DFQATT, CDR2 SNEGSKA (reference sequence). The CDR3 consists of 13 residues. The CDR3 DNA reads TGCAGTGCTCTCCAAAGCGGGGCCTACGAGCAGTACTTC. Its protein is CSALQSGAYEQYF.

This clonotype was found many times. CDR3 sequence (DNA): TGTGCCAGCAGCCAACCGAACAGGGTCGGGGCCAACGTCCTGACTTTC. This sequence encodes CASSQPNRVGANVLTF. This chain uses TRBV14 with TRBJ2-6; D is perhaps TRBD1 (6 bases). Germline CDR1 is SGHDN and CDR2 is FVKESK. The length of the CDR3 is 16 residues. The ends were cut back, 2 bases at V and 4 bases at J, with 12 bases in the middle. The full variable domain, its missing parts supplied by reference TRBV14 and TRBJ2-6, is EAGVTQFPSHSVIEKGQTVTLRCDPISGHDNLYWYRRVMGKEIKFLLHFVKESKQDESGMPNNRFLAERTGGTYSTLKVQPAELEDSGVYFCASSQPNRVGANVLTFGAGSRLTVL.

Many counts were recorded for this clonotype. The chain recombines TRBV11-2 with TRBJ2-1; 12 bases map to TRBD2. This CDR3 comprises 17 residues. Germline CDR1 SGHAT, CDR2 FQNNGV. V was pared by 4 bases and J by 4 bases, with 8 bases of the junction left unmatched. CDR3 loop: CASSSGTSGHLYNEQFF. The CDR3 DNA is TGTGCCAGCAGCTCCGGGACTAGCGGGCACTTGTACAATGAGCAGTTCTTC.

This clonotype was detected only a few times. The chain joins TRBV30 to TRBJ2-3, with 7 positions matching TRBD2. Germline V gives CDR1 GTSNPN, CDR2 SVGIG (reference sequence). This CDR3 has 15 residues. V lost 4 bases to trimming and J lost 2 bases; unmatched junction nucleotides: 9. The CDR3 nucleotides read TGTGCCTGGACGCGGGGGAGCTTTAACACAGATACGCAGTATTTT. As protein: CAWTRGSFNTDTQYF.

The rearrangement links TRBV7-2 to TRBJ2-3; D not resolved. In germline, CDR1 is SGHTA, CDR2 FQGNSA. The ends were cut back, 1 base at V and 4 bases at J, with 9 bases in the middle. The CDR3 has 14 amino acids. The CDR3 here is CASSLGSVADTQYF. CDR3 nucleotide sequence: TGTGCCAGCAGCTTAGGATCAGTGGCAGATACGCAGTATTTT.

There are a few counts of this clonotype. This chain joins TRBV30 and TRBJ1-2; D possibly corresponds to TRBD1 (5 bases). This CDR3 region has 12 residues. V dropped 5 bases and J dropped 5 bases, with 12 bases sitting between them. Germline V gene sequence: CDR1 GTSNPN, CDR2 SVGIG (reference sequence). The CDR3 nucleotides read TGTGCCTGGGGGCAGGGAGGTTATGGCTACACCTTC. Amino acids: CAWGQGGYGYTF.

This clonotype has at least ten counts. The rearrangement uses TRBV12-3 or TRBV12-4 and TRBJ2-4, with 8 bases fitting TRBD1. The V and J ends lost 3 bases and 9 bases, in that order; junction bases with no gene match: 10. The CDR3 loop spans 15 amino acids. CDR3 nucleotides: TGTGCCAGCAGTTTTGGTTCAGGGGGCCAGGGCATTCAGTACTTC. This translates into CASSFGSGGQGIQYF.

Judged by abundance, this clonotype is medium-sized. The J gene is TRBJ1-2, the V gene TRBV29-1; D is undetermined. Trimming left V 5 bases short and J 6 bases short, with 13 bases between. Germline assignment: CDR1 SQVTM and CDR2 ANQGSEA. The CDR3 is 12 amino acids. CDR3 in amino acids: CSVSPRTHGYTF. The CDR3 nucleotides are TGCAGCGTTTCACCCCGGACGCATGGCTACACCTTC.

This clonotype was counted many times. CDR3 nucleotide sequence: TGTGCCAGCAGTTCCCTAGGGGGGGCTTCCTACGAGCAGTACTTC. Its protein is CASSSLGGASYEQYF. V is TRBV11-2 and J is TRBJ2-7; a weak D match, TRBD2 (7 bases). CDR1 is SGHAT and CDR2 is FQNNGV in the germline V gene. V shed 6 bases and J shed 1 base, with 16 bases lying between them. The CDR3 runs to 15 residues. The variable domain in full, completed from reference TRBV11-2 and TRBJ2-7, reads EAGVAQSPRYKIIEKRQSVAFWCNPISGHATLYWYQQILGQGPKLLIQFQNNGVVDDSQLPKDRFSAERLKGVDSTLKIQPAKLEDSAVYLCASSSLGGASYEQYFGPGTRLTVT.

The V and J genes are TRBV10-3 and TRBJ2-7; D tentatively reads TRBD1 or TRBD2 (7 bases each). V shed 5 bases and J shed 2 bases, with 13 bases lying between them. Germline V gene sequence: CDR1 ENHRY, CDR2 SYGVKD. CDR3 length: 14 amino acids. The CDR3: CAISYQGGTYEQYF. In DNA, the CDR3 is TGTGCCATCAGTTACCAGGGGGGGACCTACGAGCAGTACTTC.

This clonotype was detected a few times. In DNA form, the CDR3 reads TGTGCCAGCAGTACGCGAGCCTCCCCGCTCACAGATACGCAGTATTTT. This codes for CASSTRASPLTDTQYF. This sequence joins TRBV9 and TRBJ2-3; D not certain. V lost 5 bases and J lost 2, with 18 bases in between. This CDR3 is 16 amino acids long. Germline V lookup: CDR1 SGDLS, CDR2 YYNGEE.

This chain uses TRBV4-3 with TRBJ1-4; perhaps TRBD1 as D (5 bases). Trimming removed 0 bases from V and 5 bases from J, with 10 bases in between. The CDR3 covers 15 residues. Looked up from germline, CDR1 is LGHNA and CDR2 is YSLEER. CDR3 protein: CASSQDGRGNEKLFF. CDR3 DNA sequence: TGCGCCAGCAGCCAAGATGGGCGGGGGAATGAAAAACTGTTTTTT.

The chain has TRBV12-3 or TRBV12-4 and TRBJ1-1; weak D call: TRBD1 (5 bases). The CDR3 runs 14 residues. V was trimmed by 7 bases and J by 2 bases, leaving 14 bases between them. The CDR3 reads CASNPGGANTEAFF. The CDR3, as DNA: TGTGCCAGCAACCCGGGAGGGGCCAACACTGAAGCTTTCTTT.

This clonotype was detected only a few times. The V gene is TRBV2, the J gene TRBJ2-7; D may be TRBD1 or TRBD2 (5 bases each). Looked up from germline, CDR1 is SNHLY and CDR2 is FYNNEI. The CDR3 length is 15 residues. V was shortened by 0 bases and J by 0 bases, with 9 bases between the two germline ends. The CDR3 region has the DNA TGTGCCAGCAGTGAAGCGGGGGTGATCTCCTACGAGCAGTACTTC. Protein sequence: CASSEAGVISYEQYF.

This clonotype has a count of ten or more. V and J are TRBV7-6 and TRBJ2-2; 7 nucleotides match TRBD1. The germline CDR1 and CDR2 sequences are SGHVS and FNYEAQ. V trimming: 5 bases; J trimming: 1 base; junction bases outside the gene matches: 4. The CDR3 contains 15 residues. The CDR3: CASSHGQVNTGELFF. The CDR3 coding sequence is TGTGCCAGCAGCCACGGACAGGTGAACACCGGGGAGCTGTTTTTT.

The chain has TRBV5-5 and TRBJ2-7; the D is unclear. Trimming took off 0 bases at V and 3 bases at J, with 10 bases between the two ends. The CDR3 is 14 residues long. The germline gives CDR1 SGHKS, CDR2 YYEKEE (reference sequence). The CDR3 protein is CASSLEAGVYEQYF. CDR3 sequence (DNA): TGTGCCAGCAGCTTGGAGGCAGGAGTCTACGAGCAGTACTTC. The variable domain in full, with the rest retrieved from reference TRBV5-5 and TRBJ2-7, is DAGVTQSPTHLIKTRGQQVTLRCSPISGHKSVSWYQQVLGQGPQFIFQYYEKEERGRGNFPDRFSARQFPNYSSELNVNALLLGDSALYLCASSLEAGVYEQYFGPGTRLTVT.

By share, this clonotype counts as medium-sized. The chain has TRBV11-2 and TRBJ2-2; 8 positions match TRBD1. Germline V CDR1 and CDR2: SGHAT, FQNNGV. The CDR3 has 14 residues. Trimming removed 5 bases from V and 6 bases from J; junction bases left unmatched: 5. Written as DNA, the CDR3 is TGTGCCAGCAGCCAGAGACAGGGGCCCGGGGAGCTGTTTTTT. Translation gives CASSQRQGPGELFF.

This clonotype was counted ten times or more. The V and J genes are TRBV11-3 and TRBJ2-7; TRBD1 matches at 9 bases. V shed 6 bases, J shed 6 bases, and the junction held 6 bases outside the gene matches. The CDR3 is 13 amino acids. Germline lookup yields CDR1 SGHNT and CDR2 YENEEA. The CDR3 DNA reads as TGTGCCAGCAGTACCGGGACAGGGAGCGAGCAGTACTTC. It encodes CASSTGTGSEQYF.

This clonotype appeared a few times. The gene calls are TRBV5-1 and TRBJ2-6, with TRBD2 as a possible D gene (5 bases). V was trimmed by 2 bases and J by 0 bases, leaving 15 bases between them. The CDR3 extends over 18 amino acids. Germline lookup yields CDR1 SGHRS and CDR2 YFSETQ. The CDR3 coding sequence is TGCGCCAGCAGCTTTAATCCCCCGGGGAACTCTGGGGCCAACGTCCTGACTTTC. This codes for CASSFNPPGNSGANVLTF.